This T cell receptor (beta chain) was retrieved from a study of T cell clonality in common variable immunodeficiency. Notes on the study in general: The cause of increased CVID clonality remains unclear without subpopulation sequencing. CVID subjects had higher TCRbeta clonality than healthy controls, most marked in about a third. Common variable immunodeficiency TCR beta sequences reportedly had fewer deletions and N-nucleotide insertions.

V lost 3 bases, J lost 7 bases, and 4 bases stayed unmatched. The CDR3 consists of 14 residues. The germline CDR1 and CDR2 sequences are GTSNPN and SVGIG (reference sequence). In the case of this clone: Antigen specificity is unknown. Read sequence stops 3 residues before the CDR3 end, and the germline J gene provides the missing end.

Sequencing input was equivalent genomic DNA from CVID and controls. Sequenced by immunoSEQ multiplex PCR; TCRdb stores in-frame clones only, minus some. The sample yields 50,000 or so clones, without any singletons. Sequencing was done on a sample of peripheral blood mononuclear cells. The origin of this receptor is a person aged 18 to 75 in good health. J is TRBJ1-6 and V is TRBV30; TRBD1 agrees at 9 bases. Partial CDR3 DNA: TGTGCCTGGAGACAGGGGGCGGGGAATTCACCC. Protein product: CAWRQGAGNSP. The whole CDR3 sequence reads CAWRQGAGNSPLHF.